The clone carrying this T cell receptor (beta chain) was recorded a few times. What it binds is unknown. The V gene lost 8 bases and the J gene lost 6 bases, with 13 bases spanning the gap. Germline V gives CDR1 SGHDN, CDR2 FVKESK. The CDR3 runs 13 residues. TCRdb processed the 5' RACE reads anew with MiXCR; each CDR3 protein has one entry. The profile shows about 620,000 distinct CDR3 sequences, 15% to 20% of them singletons. This sample was taken from a study of T-cell memory formation after mild COVID-19. General study results and limits: Several responding clones turned up in pre-infection memory, indicating that cross-reactive memory may have taken part.

This sequence joins TRBV14 and TRBJ2-2; D is ambiguous. Sequencing was carried out using PBMCs or a T cell subset sorted from them (not recorded which). The TCR was taken from an adult woman who had mild COVID-19 (a few samples of this study predate the infection). Cell type and time point are not known. CDR3 protein: CASQNIGAGELFF. The DNA of the CDR3 is TGTGCCAGCCAGAATATAGGCGCCGGGGAGCTGTTTTTT.